The present T cell receptor beta chain was sequenced within a study of response to subunit inactivated influenza vaccine. Findings and limits, study-wide: The authors proposed limited new T cell recruitment per seasonal influenza vaccination.

One entry per CDR3 protein, called by TCRdb with MiXCR from the RT-PCR reads. The data contain hundreds of thousands of distinct CDR3 sequences, about 10% of them singletons. As regards this clonotype: Its antigen is not known.

Germline CDR1 reads DFQATT; CDR2 reads SNEGSKA (reference sequence). The CDR3 extends over 14 amino acids. Trimming at V came to 6 bases and at J to 3 bases, leaving 11 bases not matched to a gene. The source of this sequence is a man aged 45-65 years who received an inactivated influenza vaccine. Sequencing was performed on PBMCs from blood, taken 45 days after vaccination. The chain joins TRBV20-1 to TRBJ2-7; 7 nucleotides match TRBD2. CDR3 sequence reads: CSARVAGDYYEQYF. The CDR3 DNA reads as TGCAGTGCCCGGGTGGCGGGGGACTACTACGAGCAGTACTTC.